The subject of this entry is one T cell receptor beta chain. Its antigen is not identified. Germline CDR1 is LNHNV and CDR2 is YYDKDF (reference sequence). CDR3 size: 16 residues. Trimming cost V 5 bases and J 4 bases; bases outside gene matches: 12. The sample originates from a study of cytomegalovirus exposure and HLA in healthy donors. Study details: In a later analysis, the roughly 130 validation repertoires were reported to have used the same platform as the 550 to 850 first-cohort repertoires. Whole-study results and caveats: The authors enumerated roughly 180 TCR beta chains as linked to cytomegalovirus.

Some clones are missing from TCRdb's copy, which holds only in-frame ones; the method was immunoSEQ multiplex PCR. The sample carries fewer than 250,000 clones, 87% recorded once. The donors were members of the validation cohort comprising over a hundred subjects, separate from the approximately 700-subject first cohort. This chain uses TRBV15 with TRBJ2-5, with 8 bases identical to TRBD2. The sample taken for sequencing was PBMCs. This TCR was recovered from a man between 18 and 29 years old in good health and CMV-seronegative. In nucleotides, the CDR3 is TGTGCCACCAGCCCAAGAGCCGGGGGGGCCGGAGAGACCCAGTACTTC. It translates to CATSPRAGGAGETQYF.